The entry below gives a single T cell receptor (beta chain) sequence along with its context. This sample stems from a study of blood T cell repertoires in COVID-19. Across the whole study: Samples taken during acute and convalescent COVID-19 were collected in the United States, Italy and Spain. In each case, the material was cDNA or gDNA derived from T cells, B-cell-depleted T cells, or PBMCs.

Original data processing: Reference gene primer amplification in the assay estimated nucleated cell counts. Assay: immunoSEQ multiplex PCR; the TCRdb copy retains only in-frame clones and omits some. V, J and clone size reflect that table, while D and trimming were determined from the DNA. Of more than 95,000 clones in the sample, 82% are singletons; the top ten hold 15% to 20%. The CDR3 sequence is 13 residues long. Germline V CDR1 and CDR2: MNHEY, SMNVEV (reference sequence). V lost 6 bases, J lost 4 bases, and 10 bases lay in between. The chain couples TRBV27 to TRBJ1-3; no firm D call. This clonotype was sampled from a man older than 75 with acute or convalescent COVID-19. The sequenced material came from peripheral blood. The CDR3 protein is CASRASSGNTIYF. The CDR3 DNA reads TGTGCCAGCAGGGCCTCGTCGGGAAACACCATATATTTT.